This record looks at one TCR beta chain sequence and its context. Its target is not known. The record originates from a study of PD-1 blockade in classical Hodgkin lymphoma. Time point meaning: newly diagnosed, previously untreated cHL patient sample. CD4+ T cells were purified from thawed PBMCs by negative selection. PBMCs representing newly diagnosed, untreated classical Hodgkin lymphoma functioned as the comparison. Study-level findings and limits: As was reported, newly diagnosed patients showed lower baseline TCR diversity than healthy donors did. The authors have not defined what causes the repertoire differences, possibly disease activity or prior therapy.

The germline gives CDR1 MNHEY, CDR2 SMNVEV (reference sequence). The CDR3 sequence is 13 residues long. The V and J ends lost 6 bases and 2 bases respectively, with 10 bases between them. Some clones are missing from TCRdb's copy, which holds only in-frame ones; the method was immunoSEQ multiplex PCR. The sample contains 24,000 or so clones, roughly nine tenths of which appear only once. The source of this sequence is a human donor with classical Hodgkin lymphoma. Sequenced material: CD4+ T cells from blood. The chain recombines TRBV27 with TRBJ1-1, with TRBD1 as a possible D gene (5 bases). The CDR3 DNA sequence: TGTGCCAGCAGAAGGGGAGTAAACACTGAAGCTTTCTTT. It translates to CASRRGVNTEAFF.